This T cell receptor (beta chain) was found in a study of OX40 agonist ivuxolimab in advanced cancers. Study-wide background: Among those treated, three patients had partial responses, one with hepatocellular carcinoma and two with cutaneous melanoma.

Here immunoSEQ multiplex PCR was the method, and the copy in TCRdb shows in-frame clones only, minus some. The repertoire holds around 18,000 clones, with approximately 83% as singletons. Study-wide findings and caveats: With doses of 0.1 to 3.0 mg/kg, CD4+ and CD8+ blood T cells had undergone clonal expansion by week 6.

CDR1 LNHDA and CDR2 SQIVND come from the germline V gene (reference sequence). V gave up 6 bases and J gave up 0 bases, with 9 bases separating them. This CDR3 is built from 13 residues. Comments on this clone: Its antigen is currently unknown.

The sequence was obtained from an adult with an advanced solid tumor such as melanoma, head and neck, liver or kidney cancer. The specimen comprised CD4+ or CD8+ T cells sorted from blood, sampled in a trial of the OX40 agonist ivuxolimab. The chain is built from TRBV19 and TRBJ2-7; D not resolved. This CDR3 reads CASSLESSYEQYF. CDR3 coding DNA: TGTGCCAGTAGCCTGGAAAGCTCCTACGAGCAGTACTTC.